This T cell receptor (beta chain) was retrieved from a study of control samples from healthy donors and cancer patients. Comment on this clone: Distinct nucleotide sequences in the sample also encode this CDR3.

Repertoires were generated with immunoSEQ multiplex PCR, while TCRdb's copy carries only in-frame clones and drops some. The repertoire holds approximately 100,000 clones, with around 80% as singletons. Sequencing input: blood. The TCR sequence derives from a man aged 55 to 70 in good health.

In DNA form, the CDR3 reads TGTGCCAGCAGCGTAGCCGGGGGACACACTGAAGCTTTCTTT. Its translation is CASSVAGGHTEAFF. The chain recombines TRBV9 with TRBJ1-1; TRBD1 might be the D (5 bases). V was clipped by 0 bases and J by 3 bases, with 9 bases between them. Germline V gives CDR1 SGDLS, CDR2 YYNGEE. The CDR3 totals 14 residues.